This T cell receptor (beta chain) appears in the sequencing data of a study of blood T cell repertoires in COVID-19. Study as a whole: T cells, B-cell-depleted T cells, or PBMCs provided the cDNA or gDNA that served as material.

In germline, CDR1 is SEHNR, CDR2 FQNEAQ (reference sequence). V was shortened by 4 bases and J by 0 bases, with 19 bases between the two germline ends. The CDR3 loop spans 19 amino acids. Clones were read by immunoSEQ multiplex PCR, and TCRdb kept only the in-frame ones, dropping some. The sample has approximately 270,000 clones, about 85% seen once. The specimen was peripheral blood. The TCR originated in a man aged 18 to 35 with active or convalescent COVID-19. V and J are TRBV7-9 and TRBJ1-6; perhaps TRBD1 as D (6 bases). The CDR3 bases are TGTGCCAGCAGCTCCGGGACAACCAAACGAAGCTCCTATAATTCACCCCTCCACTTT. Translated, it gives CASSSGTTKRSSYNSPLHF.